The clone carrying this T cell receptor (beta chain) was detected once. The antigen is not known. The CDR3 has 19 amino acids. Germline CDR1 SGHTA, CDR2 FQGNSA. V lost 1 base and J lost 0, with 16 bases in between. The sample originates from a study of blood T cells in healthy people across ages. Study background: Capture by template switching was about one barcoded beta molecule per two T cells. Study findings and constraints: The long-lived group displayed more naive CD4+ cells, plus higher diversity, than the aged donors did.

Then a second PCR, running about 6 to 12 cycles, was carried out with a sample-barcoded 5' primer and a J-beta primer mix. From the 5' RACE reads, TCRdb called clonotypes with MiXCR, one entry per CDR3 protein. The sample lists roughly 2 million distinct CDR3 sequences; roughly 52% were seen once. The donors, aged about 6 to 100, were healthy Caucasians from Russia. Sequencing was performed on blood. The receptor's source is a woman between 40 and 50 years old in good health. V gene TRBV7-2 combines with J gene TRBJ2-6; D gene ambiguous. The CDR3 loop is CASSLVGQDLNSGANVLTF. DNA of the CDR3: TGTGCCAGCAGCTTAGTTGGTCAGGACCTTAACTCTGGGGCCAACGTCCTGACTTTC.